The rows below give T cell receptor beta chains drawn from one sample of a study of T cell responses to AZD1222 COVID-19 vaccine. The data were produced by immunoSEQ multiplex PCR, yet TCRdb's version contains in-frame clones alone and is incomplete. The data hold some 94,000 clones, with approximately 90% observed a single time. Sequencing used peripheral blood, obtained 28 days after the second AZD1222 dose. Receptor source: an adult who received the AZD1222 COVID-19 vaccine. Each CDR3 is given without its conserved first and last residue. D genes are given only for firm matches.

CDR3: ASRPGGSSYNSPLH
D: TRBD1
length: 14
V: TRBV28
J: TRBJ1-6

CDR3: ASSQDRDSYGYT
D: TRBD1
length: 12
V: TRBV3-1/TRBV3-2
J: TRBJ1-2

CDR3: ASSQVAGNTIY
D: NA
length: 11
V: TRBV3-1/TRBV3-2
J: TRBJ1-3

CDR3: ASSLTPPGQANSEAF
D: TRBD1
length: 15
V: TRBV7-3
J: TRBJ1-1

CDR3: ASSPSRGAGQSSNQPQH
D: NA
length: 17
V: TRBV18
J: TRBJ1-5

CDR3: ATSRDRSGMEQY
D: NA
length: 12
V: TRBV15
J: TRBJ2-7

CDR3: ASSTRDNLYNEQF
D: NA
length: 13
V: TRBV7-9
J: TRBJ2-1

CDR3: ASSYQGGGYT
D: NA
length: 10
V: TRBV6-2/TRBV6-3
J: TRBJ1-2

CDR3: ASSLSDYGYT
D: NA
length: 10
V: TRBV28
J: TRBJ1-2

CDR3: ASSKQGFEAF
D: TRBD1
length: 10
V: TRBV2
J: TRBJ1-1

CDR3: ATSTITSDGELF
D: NA
length: 12
V: TRBV15
J: TRBJ2-2

CDR3: ASSQRTGPRWSHEQF
D: NA
length: 15
V: TRBV3-1/TRBV3-2
J: TRBJ2-1

CDR3: ASSYRPGREDEQF
D: NA
length: 13
V: TRBV6-5
J: TRBJ2-1

CDR3: ASSDHTGQGRTEAF
D: TRBD1
length: 14
V: TRBV6-1
J: TRBJ1-1

CDR3: ASIGWGGKVGNQPQH
D: NA
length: 15
V: TRBV19
J: TRBJ1-5

CDR3: ASSPLPGQGEYGYT
D: TRBD1
length: 14
V: TRBV18
J: TRBJ1-2

CDR3: ASSQGDGGLVEQY
D: TRBD2
length: 13
V: TRBV4-2
J: TRBJ2-7

CDR3: ASSSSLAGALTGTDTQY
D: TRBD2
length: 17
V: TRBV27
J: TRBJ2-3

CDR3: ATTPRASNTGELF
D: NA
length: 13
V: TRBV4-1
J: TRBJ2-2

CDR3: ASSQDETGNPAGANVLT
D: TRBD1
length: 17
V: TRBV4-1
J: TRBJ2-6

CDR3: ASSGLRGSPEAF
D: NA
length: 12
V: TRBV4-1
J: TRBJ1-1

CDR3: ASSPRLAGGPSTGELF
D: TRBD2
length: 16
V: TRBV11-2
J: TRBJ2-2

CDR3: ASSRTGGSGANVLT
D: TRBD1
length: 14
V: TRBV4-3
J: TRBJ2-6

CDR3: ASSEQRALQETQY
D: NA
length: 13
V: TRBV6-1
J: TRBJ2-5

CDR3: ASSPGRNSNQPQH
D: NA
length: 13
V: TRBV18
J: TRBJ1-5

CDR3: ASSYPSTDTQY
D: NA
length: 11
V: TRBV6-5
J: TRBJ2-3

CDR3: ASSWWNTEAF
D: NA
length: 10
V: TRBV6-2/TRBV6-3
J: TRBJ1-1

CDR3: ASSKGPQSGANVLT
D: NA
length: 14
V: TRBV11-3
J: TRBJ2-6

CDR3: ASSVGTSGREQF
D: NA
length: 12
V: TRBV9
J: TRBJ2-1

CDR3: ASSSQQYNEQF
D: NA
length: 11
V: TRBV27
J: TRBJ2-1

CDR3: ASSEDSYNEQF
D: NA
length: 11
V: TRBV5-6
J: TRBJ2-1

CDR3: ASSLGTGGAWGNQPQH
D: TRBD1
length: 16
V: TRBV7-9
J: TRBJ1-5

CDR3: ASTSYQENTGELF
D: NA
length: 13
V: TRBV6-6
J: TRBJ2-2

CDR3: ATTGQSNQPQH
D: TRBD1
length: 11
V: TRBV10-3
J: TRBJ1-5

CDR3: ASSVGRTEKYT
D: NA
length: 11
V: TRBV9
J: TRBJ1-2

CDR3: ASSQGRASSYEQY
D: NA
length: 13
V: TRBV4-3
J: TRBJ2-7

CDR3: ASSPPTRGSSYNSPLH
D: NA
length: 16
V: TRBV7-2
J: TRBJ1-6

CDR3: ASSPMTGANTGELF
D: TRBD1
length: 14
V: TRBV7-8
J: TRBJ2-2

CDR3: ASMPQY
D: NA
length: 6
V: TRBV5-1
J: TRBJ2-3

CDR3: ASSGGQARGELFRYT
D: TRBD1
length: 15
V: TRBV9
J: TRBJ1-2

CDR3: ASSWGQNTEAF
D: NA
length: 11
V: TRBV14
J: TRBJ1-1